Listed below are T cell receptor beta chains from one sample, sequenced in a study of T cell responses to AZD1222 COVID-19 vaccine. Profiled with immunoSEQ multiplex PCR; TCRdb holds only in-frame clones, not every one. Among 100,000 to 150,000 clones listed, 90% were seen once. This specimen consisted of peripheral blood, obtained on day 0 of AZD1222 vaccination. The receptor set was obtained from an adult in good health. Each CDR3 is given with its conserved first and last residue. The size entry is marked missing in some rows and otherwise reads once, few, many or a size class.

12,TRBJ2-7,.,TRBV7-2,CASRQTSSEQYF
13,TRBJ2-6,.,TRBV5-1,CASSLTGANVLTF
14,TRBJ2-3,.,TRBV10-3,CAISGLAGGSTQYF
13,TRBJ1-6,.,TRBV6-5,CASSYSGNSPLHF
16,TRBJ2-7,.,TRBV4-2,CASSQDTQGGSYEQYF
16,TRBJ1-1,.,TRBV19,CASSIDAWGMNTEAFF
13,TRBJ2-2,once,TRBV3-1/TRBV3-2,CASSRGQGGELFF
15,TRBJ2-3,once,TRBV28,CASSFGSGITDTQYF
13,TRBJ2-2,.,TRBV5-1,CASSLGRGGALFF
15,TRBJ1-1,few,TRBV13,CASSPRRAANTEAFF
15,TRBJ2-1,.,TRBV7-2,CASSLGGGPYNEQFF
15,TRBJ1-6,.,TRBV10-3,CAISSKGTNNSPLHF
17,TRBJ2-5,.,TRBV5-6,CASSVRDRPLDGQTQYF
14,TRBJ2-5,.,TRBV28,CASSSPGQGETQYF
17,TRBJ2-1,once,TRBV7-8,CASSLAPSGLKRNEQFF
13,TRBJ2-2,.,TRBV19,CASNPANTGELFF
13,TRBJ1-1,.,TRBV6-5,CASSLWENTEAFF